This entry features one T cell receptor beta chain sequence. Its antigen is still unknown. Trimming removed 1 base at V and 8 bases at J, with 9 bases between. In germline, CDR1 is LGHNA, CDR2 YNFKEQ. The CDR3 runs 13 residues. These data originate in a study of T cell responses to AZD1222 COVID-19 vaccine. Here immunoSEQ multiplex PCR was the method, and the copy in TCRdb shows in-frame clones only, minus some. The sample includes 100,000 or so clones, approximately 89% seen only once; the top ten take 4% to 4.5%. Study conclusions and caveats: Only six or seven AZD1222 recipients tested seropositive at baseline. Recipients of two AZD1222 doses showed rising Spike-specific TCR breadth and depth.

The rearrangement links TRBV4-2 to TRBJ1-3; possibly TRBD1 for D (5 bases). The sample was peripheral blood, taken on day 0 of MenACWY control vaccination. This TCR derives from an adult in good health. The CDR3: CASSQVGADTIYF. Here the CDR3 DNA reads TGTGCCAGCAGCCAAGTCGGGGCCGACACCATATATTTT.